Following are 29 T cell receptor beta chains from one sample sequenced in a study of beta chain features in type 1 diabetes. Isolated RNA was reverse transcribed in full, so expressed TCRB transcripts were sequenced. Generated by immunoSEQ multiplex PCR, the TCRdb table keeps only in-frame clones and is missing some. The sample contains 900,000 or so clones, about 17% of which appear only once. Specimen: naive CD4+ T cells from blood. Receptors were obtained from a woman aged 18-29 years in good health.

This clone was detected only a few times. The chain carries TRBV19 and TRBJ2-4; 11 bases match TRBD2. Germline loops: CDR1 LNHDA, CDR2 SQIVND (reference sequence). V trimming: 4 bases; J trimming: 7 bases; junction bases outside the gene matches: 6. The CDR3 is 15 residues long. CDR3 nucleotides: TGTGCCAGTAGTACACGGGGACTAGCGGTCAACATTCAGTACTTC. This translates into CASSTRGLAVNIQYF.

This clone was counted a few times. The chain has TRBV10-3 and TRBJ2-1; 12 positions agree with TRBD2. Looked up from germline, CDR1 is ENHRY and CDR2 is SYGVKD. The CDR3 runs to 14 residues. V lost 5 bases to trimming and J lost 6 bases; unmatched junction nucleotides: 2. CDR3 residues: CAISQGLAGNEQFF. The CDR3 DNA is TGTGCCATCAGTCAGGGACTAGCGGGCAATGAGCAGTTCTTC.

V is TRBV29-1 and J is TRBJ2-2; TRBD1 is a possible D gene (6 bases). Germline V gene sequence: CDR1 SQVTM, CDR2 ANQGSEA. The CDR3 consists of 14 residues. V was trimmed by 4 bases and J by 2 bases, leaving 11 bases between them. The DNA for the CDR3 is TGCAGCGTTGGATGGGGGCCAAACACCGGGGAGCTGTTTTTT. This encodes CSVGWGPNTGELFF.

The rearrangement uses TRBV9 and TRBJ2-1, with D perhaps TRBD1 (6 bases). V shed 4 bases and J shed 9 bases, with 20 bases lying between them. In germline, CDR1 is SGDLS, CDR2 YYNGEE. The CDR3 consists of 15 residues. This CDR3 is CASSPPGTFLSEQFF. The DNA for the CDR3 is TGTGCCAGCAGCCCTCCCGGGACATTCCTGAGTGAGCAGTTCTTC. Using reference TRBV9 and TRBJ2-1 for the parts outside the CDR3, the full variable domain is DSGVTQTPKHLITATGQRVTLRCSPRSGDLSVYWYQQSLDQGLQFLIQYYNGEERAKGNILERFSAQQFPDLHSELNLSSLELGDSALYFCASSPPGTFLSEQFFGPGTRLTVL.

A few counts support this clone. The sample carries other DNA sequences with the same CDR3. The genes are TRBV7-2 and TRBJ2-5; 11 nucleotides line up with TRBD2. Germline CDR1 and CDR2: SGHTA and FQGNSA. The V and J ends lost 6 bases and 5 bases, in that order; junction bases with no gene match: 5. CDR3 length equals 14 residues. CDR3 in DNA: TGTGCCAGCAGTCTAGCGGGAGGAAGGGAGACCCAGTACTTC. This codes for CASSLAGGRETQYF.

V and J are TRBV30 and TRBJ2-4; D is undetermined. V shed 0 bases and J shed 0 bases, with 12 bases lying between them. Looked up from germline, CDR1 is GTSNPN and CDR2 is SVGIG (reference sequence). This CDR3 contains 16 residues. The CDR3 DNA sequence: TGTGCCTGGAGTGTACCCCTACCGCTAGCCAAAAACATTCAGTACTTC. This gives the protein CAWSVPLPLAKNIQYF.

The V call is TRBV2, the J call TRBJ2-1; TRBD1 matches at 7 bases. Germline V gene data show CDR1 as SNHLY and CDR2 as FYNNEI. The CDR3 runs to 15 residues. Losses at the gene ends were 7 bases for V and 6 bases for J; bases not matched to a gene: 12. The CDR3: CASTTRQGNRNEQFF. In DNA form, the CDR3 reads TGTGCCAGCACCACCCGACAGGGAAATCGCAATGAGCAGTTCTTC.

V is TRBV28 and J is TRBJ1-5; D not certain. Germline CDR1 reads MDHEN; CDR2 reads SYDVKM. V lost 3 bases and J 4 bases, leaving 16 bases between the germline ends. The CDR3 has 16 residues. In nucleotides, the CDR3 is TGTGCCAGCAGTTTCCTCGCATCCACCATTAATCAGCCCCAGCATTTT. Protein sequence: CASSFLASTINQPQHF.

V and J are TRBV29-1 and TRBJ2-1; TRBD2 matches at 12 bases. V lost 3 bases and J lost 7; bases outside the gene matches: 10. The CDR3 extends over 16 amino acids. The germline V gene encodes CDR1 SQVTM and CDR2 ANQGSEA. CDR3 DNA sequence: TGCAGCGTTGACGGGGTAGGGCTAGCGGGAGGGAATGAGCAGTTCTTC. Translating it yields CSVDGVGLAGGNEQFF.

V usage is TRBV4-1 and J usage is TRBJ2-5; tentatively, D is TRBD1 or TRBD2 (5 bases each). The CDR3 has 16 amino acids. V lost 0 bases, J lost 5 bases, and 16 bases lay in between. CDR1 is MGHRA and CDR2 is YSYEKL in the germline V gene. CDR3 nucleotide sequence: TGCGCCAGCAGCCAAGATTGGGGGACGGGTCGGGAGACCCAGTACTTC. Translating it yields CASSQDWGTGRETQYF.

The rearrangement joins TRBV6-1 to TRBJ1-1; D unclear. The CDR3 totals 13 residues. V dropped 6 bases and J dropped 0 bases, with 8 bases sitting between them. Per the germline V gene, CDR1 is MNHNS and CDR2 is SASEGT. The DNA for the CDR3 is TGTGCCAGCAGCAGAACGATGAACACTGAAGCTTTCTTT. Its protein product is CASSRTMNTEAFF.

The chain links TRBV6-5 to TRBJ1-5, with 11 positions matching TRBD1. Germline V gene lookup returns CDR1 MNHEY and CDR2 SVGAGI. V dropped 10 bases and J dropped 5; count of bases not matched to a gene: 4. This CDR3 spans 13 amino acids. The CDR3 bases are TGTGCCATCAGGGGACAGGGGGATCAGCCCCAGCATTTT. Its protein is CAIRGQGDQPQHF.

This clone appeared a few times. The chain links TRBV7-2 to TRBJ2-1; D may match TRBD1 or TRBD2 (5 bases each). Between the trimmed V and J ends, which lost 6 bases and 5 bases, there was a span of 23 bases. The CDR3 has 17 amino acids. CDR1 is SGHTA, CDR2 FQGNSA, per germline. The CDR3 DNA reads TGTGCCAGCAGTCCGGGGCTCAATCGGGGAGAACACAATGAGCAGTTCTTC. Translation: CASSPGLNRGEHNEQFF.

This clone showed up just a few times. J is TRBJ2-7 and V is TRBV15; a possible D gene is TRBD2 (5 bases). The CDR3 is made up of 15 amino acids. Trimming took off 1 base at V and 2 bases at J, with 12 bases between the two ends. Germline loops: CDR1 LNHNV, CDR2 YYDKDF (reference sequence). The CDR3 coding sequence is TGTGCCACCAGCAGAGTGGCGGGTTCAACCTACGAGCAGTACTTC. It codes for CATSRVAGSTYEQYF.

The chain uses TRBV6-5 and TRBJ2-1, with D possibly being TRBD2 (6 bases). Between the trimmed V and J ends, which lost 1 base and 12 bases, there was a span of 22 bases. Germline assignment: CDR1 MNHEY and CDR2 SVGAGI. The CDR3 spans 16 residues. The CDR3 DNA reads as TGTGCCAGCAGTTACTATCGGCTAGCGAACGTCCGGGTGCAGTTCTTC. Its protein is CASSYYRLANVRVQFF.

This rearrangement joins TRBV7-2 to TRBJ2-5; D is unresolved. Germline loops: CDR1 SGHTA, CDR2 FQGNSA. CDR3 length equals 15 residues. V was shortened by 1 base and J by 7 bases, with 16 bases between the two germline ends. The CDR3 reads CASSLVPEYTTTQYF. CDR3 nucleotide sequence: TGTGCCAGCAGCTTAGTACCAGAATATACGACGACCCAGTACTTC.

The chain joins TRBV6-5 to TRBJ1-3; D not certain. CDR3 length: 15 residues. V was trimmed by 5 bases and J by 0 bases, leaving 11 bases between them. The germline CDR1 and CDR2 sequences are MNHEY and SVGAGI. This chain's CDR3 is CASSAEGYSGNTIYF. Here the CDR3 DNA reads TGTGCCAGCAGTGCCGAGGGTTACTCTGGAAACACCATATATTTT.

V is TRBV7-9 and J is TRBJ2-1; 7 bases are a match to TRBD1. The length of the CDR3 is 17 residues. CDR1 is SEHNR, CDR2 FQNEAQ, per germline (reference sequence). After removal of 10 bases from V and 0 bases from J, the junction contained 15 bases not matched to a gene. The CDR3 spells CATSDRRTSSSYNEQFF. CDR3 bases: TGTGCCACCTCGGACAGGCGAACGAGTAGCTCCTACAATGAGCAGTTCTTC.

The CDR3 nucleotides are TGCGCCAGCAGCCAGCGAATACTAGCGGGAGGGGATGAGCAGTTCTTC. This codes for CASSQRILAGGDEQFF. The chain recombines TRBV4-3 with TRBJ2-1, with 13 positions matching TRBD2. The CDR3 covers 16 residues. CDR1 LGHNA and CDR2 YSLEER come from the germline V gene. V lost 3 bases and J lost 8; bases outside the gene matches: 7.

This rearrangement joins TRBV2 to TRBJ2-7, with TRBD2 matching over 7 bases. V was pared by 6 bases and J by 1 base, with 9 bases of the junction left unmatched. Per germline, CDR1 SNHLY and CDR2 FYNNEI. This CDR3 is 15 amino acids long. This chain's CDR3 is CASSPGLVTSYEQYF. CDR3 DNA: TGTGCCAGCAGCCCCGGACTAGTGACTTCCTACGAGCAGTACTTC.

With respect to this clone: A junction end diverges from the germline sequence, so it may reflect a read error. The V and J genes are TRBV7-9 and TRBJ2-7; 8 nucleotides align to TRBD1. The CDR3 contains 14 residues. The germline V gene has CDR1 SEHNR and CDR2 FQNEAQ (reference sequence). As DNA, the CDR3 is TGTGCCAGCAGCCCAGGAGGGTCCGGGGACAGGCCGATTTTC. This encodes CASSPGGSGDRPIF.

The chain has TRBV19 and TRBJ2-2, with a tentative D call TRBD2 (5 bases). The CDR3 totals 14 residues. CDR1 and CDR2 (germline): LNHDA, SQIVND (reference sequence). Trimming cost V 2 bases and J 7 bases, with 11 bases left between them. CDR3 in amino acids: CASSIISGRGELFF. CDR3 DNA sequence: TGTGCCAGTAGTATAATCAGCGGCCGCGGGGAGCTGTTTTTT.

This clone was detected a few times. The DNA of the CDR3 is TGTGCCAGCAGCCAAGAGTGGTCGAACGCACCCAGAAATGAGCAGTTCTTC. Encoded protein: CASSQEWSNAPRNEQFF. This rearrangement joins TRBV4-2 to TRBJ2-1; D is unclear. The V end lost 0 bases, the J end lost 7 bases, and 19 bases lay between the germline ends. CDR3 size: 17 residues. Germline V CDR1 and CDR2: LGHNA, YNFKEQ.

The genes are TRBV6-5 and TRBJ2-7; D gene uncertain. This CDR3 region has 13 residues. V was cut by 2 bases and J by 5 bases, with 10 bases left in between. The germline V gene encodes CDR1 MNHEY and CDR2 SVGAGI. CDR3 sequence (DNA): TGTGCCAGCAGTTACACACTGAACAACGAGCAGTACTTC. This gives the protein CASSYTLNNEQYF.

J is TRBJ2-7 and V is TRBV7-9; D possibly uses TRBD1 or TRBD2 (7 bases each). This CDR3 is built from 16 residues. The ends were cut back, 5 bases at V and 3 bases at J, with 20 bases in the middle. Germline V gene lookup returns CDR1 SEHNR and CDR2 FQNEAQ (reference sequence). CDR3 nucleotides: TGTGCCAGCAGCCCCGCAGGGGGGGGAGACCGCTACGAGCAGTACTTC. It is translated as CASSPAGGGDRYEQYF.

The chain is built from TRBV7-2 and TRBJ2-5; 10 bases match TRBD2. The J call may not be correct, given that the DNA end is closer to TRBJ2-7. The CDR3 runs to 15 residues. Germline CDR1 is SGHTA and CDR2 is FQGNSA. CDR3 region: CASSSAGGLSYEQYF. CDR3 in DNA: TGTGCCAGCAGCTCAGCGGGAGGGCTCTCCTACGAGCAGTACTTC.

This clone was counted a few times. In the same sample, other DNA sequences code for this CDR3. The chain joins TRBV28 to TRBJ2-3; 10 bases agree with TRBD1. The germline CDR1 and CDR2 sequences are MDHEN and SYDVKM. The CDR3 loop spans 14 amino acids. V was pared by 6 bases and J by 3 bases, with 3 bases of the junction left unmatched. CDR3 nucleotide sequence: TGTGCCAGCAGCACGGGACAGGGGACAGATACGCAGTATTTT. Protein: CASSTGQGTDTQYF.

This chain uses TRBV5-6 with TRBJ2-5; D remains unclear. This CDR3 is 13 amino acids long. The V and J ends lost 4 bases and 7 bases respectively, with 14 bases between them. The germline V gene encodes CDR1 SGHDT and CDR2 YYEEEE. CDR3 protein: CASSLKDVRTQYF. In nucleotides, the CDR3 is TGTGCCAGCAGCCTAAAGGACGTCCGGACCCAGTACTTC.

The chain employs TRBV11-2 and TRBJ1-3, with D perhaps TRBD1 (5 bases). Trimming shortened V by 5 bases and J by 9 bases, and 17 bases separated the two germline ends. The CDR3 has 14 amino acids. Germline V gives CDR1 SGHAT, CDR2 FQNNGV. The CDR3 sequence is CASSRPAGRSTIYF. The CDR3 coding sequence is TGTGCCAGCAGCCGACCGGCAGGGCGGAGCACCATATATTTT.